A single sample is the source of the 8 T cell receptor beta chains below, sequenced in a study of blood T cell repertoires in COVID-19. The method was immunoSEQ multiplex PCR; TCRdb's version includes in-frame clones alone and lacks a portion of them. The sample has 140,000 or so clones; 78% are singletons. The sequenced sample was peripheral blood. The receptors derive from a woman aged 55-69 years with acute or convalescent COVID-19.

J is TRBJ1-5 and V is TRBV9, with D possibly TRBD1 on 5 matching bases. V was clipped by 0 bases and J by 1 base, with 8 bases between them. This CDR3 region has 15 residues. In germline, CDR1 is SGDLS, CDR2 YYNGEE. The CDR3 here is CASSVDGGSNQPQHF. CDR3 nucleotide sequence: TGTGCCAGCAGCGTAGATGGGGGGAGCAATCAGCCCCAGCATTTT.

The chain recombines TRBV10-3 with TRBJ2-7, with 7 bases identical to TRBD1. CDR1 and CDR2 from the germline V gene are ENHRY and SYGVKD. The CDR3 consists of 15 residues. The trim removed 4 bases at V and 0 bases at J, leaving 6 bases unmatched. The chain's CDR3 is CAISGGQRSSYEQYF. The CDR3 DNA reads as TGTGCCATCAGTGGGGGACAGAGAAGCTCCTACGAGCAGTACTTC.

This clone occurred a few times. The V and J genes are TRBV3-1 (or the pseudogene TRBV3-2) and TRBJ1-6; perhaps TRBD1 as D (6 bases). Germline-derived CDR1 and CDR2 are LGHDT and YNNKEL (reference sequence). The CDR3 covers 15 residues. V was trimmed by 4 bases and J by 8 bases, leaving 15 bases between them. In DNA form, the CDR3 reads TGTGCCAGCAGCCCTTACAGGGATTTAGATTCACCCCTCCACTTT. Protein product: CASSPYRDLDSPLHF.

Only one count was recorded for this clone. The rearrangement links TRBV5-1 to TRBJ2-1; 7 nucleotides match TRBD1. This CDR3 contains 16 residues. CDR1 SGHRS and CDR2 YFSETQ come from the germline V gene. The V and J ends lost 0 bases and 0 bases, in that order; junction bases with no gene match: 3. In nucleotides, the CDR3 is TGCGCCAGCAGCTTGGACAGGGGTGGCTCCTACAATGAGCAGTTCTTC. Translating it yields CASSLDRGGSYNEQFF.

The gene calls are TRBV5-1 and TRBJ2-2, with 11 bases aligning to TRBD2. The V gene end was trimmed by 0 bases and the J gene end by 1 base; junction bases not matched to a gene: 5. There are 18 residues in the CDR3. Germline CDR1 SGHRS, CDR2 YFSETQ. The DNA for the CDR3 is TGCGCCAGCAGCTTGGGATCTAGCGGGAGGCTGAACACCGGGGAGCTGTTTTTT. Its translation: CASSLGSSGRLNTGELFF.

The J gene is TRBJ2-7, the V gene TRBV27; 11 nucleotides agree with TRBD2. Germline values: CDR1 MNHEY, CDR2 SMNVEV (reference sequence). V was pared by 6 bases and J by 2 bases, with 12 bases of the junction left unmatched. The CDR3 has 17 residues. The CDR3 here is CASRAQGQGLAAYEQYF. The CDR3 region has the DNA TGTGCCAGCAGAGCTCAAGGACAGGGACTAGCGGCCTACGAGCAGTACTTC.

V and J are TRBV28 and TRBJ1-1; 7 nucleotides agree with TRBD1. After removal of 6 bases from V and 2 bases from J, the junction contained 9 bases not matched to a gene. Germline V gene lookup returns CDR1 MDHEN and CDR2 SYDVKM. The CDR3 extends over 15 amino acids. CDR3 protein: CASSSDRVRNTEAFF. In DNA, the CDR3 is TGTGCCAGCAGCTCTGACAGGGTACGAAACACTGAAGCTTTCTTT.

This clone was detected once. The chain links TRBV30 to TRBJ2-2; possibly TRBD1 for D (6 bases). The V and J ends lost 4 bases and 1 base respectively, with 13 bases between them. The CDR3 contains 15 residues. Germline V gives CDR1 GTSNPN, CDR2 SVGIG (reference sequence). The CDR3 here is CAWIRIRGNTGELFF. The CDR3 DNA reads as TGTGCCTGGATCAGAATCAGGGGGAACACCGGGGAGCTGTTTTTT.